This T cell receptor (beta chain) emerged from a study of blood T cell repertoires in COVID-19. Study in general: T cells, B-cell-depleted T cells, or PBMCs provided the cDNA or gDNA that served as material.

The table lists this clone with a count of one. Authors' processing steps: By means of reference gene primer amplification, nucleated cell counts were estimated. This table comes from immunoSEQ multiplex PCR, and its TCRdb copy is limited to in-frame clones, with some not included. V, J and clone size are taken as reported in that table, and D and trimming were inferred from the DNA itself. Of about 58,000 clones in the sample, about 84% were seen once. The CDR3 totals 16 residues. V lost 5 bases to trimming and J lost 1 base, with 16 bases between them. Germline V CDR1 and CDR2: SGHTA, FQGTGA. This clonotype originated in a man aged 40-55 years with active COVID-19. The specimen sequenced was peripheral blood. This chain joins TRBV7-3 and TRBJ2-3, with D hard to call. The CDR3 DNA follows: TGTGCCAGCAGCCCAACCGGCGGCTCCCGCACAGATACGCAGTATTTT. Translating it yields CASSPTGGSRTDTQYF.